This T cell receptor beta chain is from a study of T cells in Graves' hyperthyroidism and ophthalmopathy (dated by TCRdb to between 2017 and 2020). With regard to the full study: Peripheral blood was collected at initial diagnosis, before any treatment. TCR V-J signatures able to tell the groups apart were searched for in a discovery cohort of some 100 patients, of whom approximately 40 had Graves' ophthalmopathy and more than 55 had stable Graves' hyperthyroidism. An independent validation cohort of about 20 hyperthyroidism patients and approximately 16 patients who later progressed to ophthalmopathy tested prospective prediction of ophthalmopathy. The roughly 100 discovery patients were divided at random into training and test sets in a 7:3 ratio. Thyroid tissue and blood T-cell repertoires from roughly 6 Graves' hyperthyroidism patients were also compared in the study. Once sampling was done, hyperthyroidism patients were given methimazole at a starting dose of 30 mg daily, whereas ophthalmopathy patients were given high-dose intravenous methylprednisolone. The paper reports TCR Vbeta CDR3 sequencing of approximately 140 peripheral blood samples: approximately 41 ophthalmopathy, fewer than 80 hyperthyroidism and around 17 progressor patients. Paper-wide results and their limitations: No statistical method was used to set the sample size in advance, and investigators knew the group allocation. In cross-validation, a model built on a 13 V-J signature told ophthalmopathy apart from stable hyperthyroidism with about 90% sensitivity and around 84% specificity, and in testing the same model reached 80%/75%. In validation, progression to ophthalmopathy was predicted by the model with about 70% sensitivity and roughly 76% specificity, a median of 6.5 months before onset. Most expanded thyroid clonotypes (frequency above 0.001) were also found in blood, which suggests that blood repertoires may mirror thyroid immune responses.

Amplification of TCR beta CDR3 regions was carried out from RNA transcripts. The TCR CDR3 was subjected to a first round of RT-PCR using the HTBI primer set and the Qiagen OneStep RT-PCR kit. Libraries were constructed in a second round of multiplex PCR, after which size selection and purification were carried out. Sequencing of the libraries was done on an Illumina HiSeq2000 using paired-end 100 bp reads. In the source study's methods: SOAPnuke was used to process the raw data, removing reads that contained adapters or uncalled bases, had a mean Phred below 15, or lacked an exact match to the constant primer or identifier. COPE v1.2.5 was used to merge the high-quality paired reads, and each unique nucleotide sequence was defined as a clonotype. MiTCR v1.1 was used to align clonotypes to the IMGT TRBV, TRBD and TRBJ reference segments. Analysis was restricted to V-J combinations with a frequency above 0.0001, which covered about 99% of repertoires. A TCS score was defined as the ratio between F50 (clonal expansion) and ExV (chaos), using BLOSUM62-based TCRdist between CDR3 peptides within each V-J. Welch's t-statistics and random forest reduced just over 500 V-J features to 10 to 15, which were used in a naive Bayes classifier (R e1071). The Morisita-Horn index was used to measure how similar the thyroid and blood repertoires were. The raw public reads went through TCRdb reprocessing: fastp at Q25, MiXCR clone calling, in-frame beta chains kept. Entries are consolidated by CDR3 protein sequence, retaining the most common genes and DNA. The V and J calls here are based on TCRdb, not the publication. A total of about 610,000 distinct CDR3 sequences appear in this sample, roughly 14% of them only once. Roughly 4.3% of the sample is held by the ten biggest clonotypes.

Ophthalmopathy patients had moderately to severely active disease, with a Clinical Activity Score of 3 or more, a NOSPECS grade of 4 or more, and a disease duration of less than 3 months. Any patient with an uncontrolled infection, another autoimmune disease, pregnancy or lactation was excluded. Diagnoses were established on the basis of clinical symptoms, serum thyroxine and TRAb, thyroid ultrasound, and orbital computed tomography. Ficoll-Paque density gradient centrifugation was used to isolate PBMCs from 10 ml of fresh peripheral blood. Total RNA was extracted using Trizol reagent, and RNA quality was assessed on an Agilent 2100 Bioanalyzer. With respect to this clonotype: This clone's antigen is unknown. Qualities for individual bases were not recorded, and no much larger clone is one base off.

Including the terminal cysteine and phenylalanine, the CDR3 comprises 13 residues. The retained sequence is limited to the CDR3, 39 bases, with the frame set at the first base. From the germline V gene, CDR1 is MNHEY and CDR2 is SVGAGI. V trim: 4 bases; J trim: 6 bases; unmatched bases: 4. Recombination linked TRBV6-5 to TRBJ1-2, and 8 bases in between align with TRBD1. The sequence was collected from a woman aged 40 to 50 with Graves' ophthalmopathy. Input material: blood. The DNA is TGTGCCAGCAGTTCGGACAGGGCGAATGGCTACACCTTC. Protein translation: CASSSDRANGYTF.